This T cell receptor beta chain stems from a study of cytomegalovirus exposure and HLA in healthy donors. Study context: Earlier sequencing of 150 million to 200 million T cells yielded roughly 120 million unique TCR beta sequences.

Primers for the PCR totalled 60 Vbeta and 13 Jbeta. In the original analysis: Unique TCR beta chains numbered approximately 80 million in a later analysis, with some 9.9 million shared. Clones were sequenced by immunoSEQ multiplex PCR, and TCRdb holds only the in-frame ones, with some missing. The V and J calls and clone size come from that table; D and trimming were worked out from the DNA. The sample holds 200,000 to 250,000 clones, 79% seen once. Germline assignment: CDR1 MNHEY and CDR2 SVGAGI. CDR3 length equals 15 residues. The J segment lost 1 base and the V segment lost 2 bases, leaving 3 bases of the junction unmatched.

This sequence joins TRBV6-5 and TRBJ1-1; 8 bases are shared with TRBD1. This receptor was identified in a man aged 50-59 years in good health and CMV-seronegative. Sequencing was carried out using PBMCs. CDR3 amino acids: CASSYDRGKNTEAFF. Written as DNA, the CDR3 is TGTGCCAGCAGTTACGACAGGGGCAAGAACACTGAAGCTTTCTTT.